The 18 T cell receptor beta chains given below trace back to one sample, sequenced in a study of shared clonotypes between healthy human individuals. Assay: immunoSEQ multiplex PCR; the TCRdb copy retains only in-frame clones and omits some. Here the sample spans about 470,000 clones, more than 75% being singletons. The sample was PBMCs. The receptors here all came from a woman aged 35 to 49 in good health. Some clones in this sample may be carry-over from other donors' samples.

This clone was seen only a few times. This CDR3 is CATASPYSYEQYF. The CDR3 region has the DNA TGTGCCACCGCGTCCCCCTACTCCTACGAGCAGTACTTC. The chain links TRBV5-8 to TRBJ2-7, with unresolved D. CDR1 and CDR2 from the germline V gene are SGHTS and YDEGEE. V was shortened by 9 bases and J by 0 bases, with 13 bases between the two germline ends. This CDR3 has 13 residues. The full variable domain, completed using reference TRBV5-8 and TRBJ2-7, is EAGVTQSPTHLIKTRGQQATLRCSPISGHTSVYWYQQALGLGLQFLLWYDEGEERNRGNFPPRFSGRQFPNYSSELNVNALELEDSALYLCATASPYSYEQYFGPGTRLTVT.

The chain carries TRBV5-1 and TRBJ2-7; 10 bases agree with TRBD2. After removal of 4 bases from V and 3 bases from J, the junction contained 7 bases not matched to a gene. CDR3 length: 15 amino acids. Per germline, CDR1 SGHRS and CDR2 YFSETQ. CDR3 in DNA: TGCGCCAGCAGCCCTGGGACTAGCGTGGTCTACGAGCAGTACTTC. Its translation: CASSPGTSVVYEQYF.

This clone has only one observation. The gene calls are TRBV25-1 and TRBJ2-7; D remains unclear. CDR3 size: 14 residues. CDR1 is MGHDK, CDR2 SYGVNS, per germline. V was cut by 9 bases and J by 3 bases, with 18 bases left in between. CDR3 bases: TGTGCCAGTTTACACGGAAAGCTGGTCTACGAGCAGTACTTC. Translated: CASLHGKLVYEQYF.

The rearrangement joins TRBV29-1 to TRBJ2-7; D gene uncertain. The CDR3 contains 12 residues. V shed 7 bases and J shed 3 bases, with 13 bases lying between them. Germline CDR1 is SQVTM and CDR2 is ANQGSEA. CDR3 in DNA: TGCAGCGCAAGGGAAGGGTACTACGAGCAGTACTTC. Amino acid sequence: CSAREGYYEQYF.

The chain is built from TRBV9 and TRBJ2-5, with 11 bases that match TRBD2. Germline V gives CDR1 SGDLS, CDR2 YYNGEE. V lost 4 bases, J lost 4 bases, and 3 bases stayed unmatched. This CDR3 is built from 14 residues. For the CDR3, the DNA is TGTGCCAGCAGCACGACTAGCGGGGCAGAGACCCAGTACTTC. Translating it yields CASSTTSGAETQYF.

The gene calls are TRBV27 and TRBJ2-3; TRBD2 matches at 9 bases. Germline assignment: CDR1 MNHEY and CDR2 SMNVEV (reference sequence). V trimming: 10 bases; J trimming: 6 bases; junction bases outside the gene matches: 11. This CDR3 is built from 14 residues. CDR3 sequence reads: CATTTSGRRDTQYF. Written as DNA, the CDR3 is TGTGCCACCACGACTAGCGGAAGGCGGGATACGCAGTATTTT.

The chain links TRBV5-1 to TRBJ1-1, with 8 bases lining up with TRBD1. CDR1 is SGHRS, CDR2 YFSETQ, per germline. The CDR3 is made up of 13 amino acids. V lost 3 bases to trimming and J lost 4 bases; unmatched junction nucleotides: 2. CDR3 nucleotides: TGCGCCAGCAGCTCCGACAGGGGCACTGAAGCTTTCTTT. This sequence encodes CASSSDRGTEAFF.

The chain is built from TRBV7-2 and TRBJ2-2, with D unclear. This CDR3 contains 13 residues. Per the germline V gene, CDR1 is SGHTA and CDR2 is FQGNSA. V was pared by 4 bases and J by 4 bases, with 7 bases between. CDR3 sequence (DNA): TGTGCCAGCAGCTCAGAGAGCACCGGGGAGCTGTTTTTT. The encoded protein is CASSSESTGELFF.

The chain employs TRBV27 and TRBJ2-2; 9 nucleotides match TRBD1. Per the germline V gene, CDR1 is MNHEY and CDR2 is SMNVEV (reference sequence). The length of the CDR3 is 16 residues. With 0 bases clipped from V and 6 bases from J, the junction kept 5 bases outside the gene matches. In nucleotides, the CDR3 is TGTGCCAGCAGTTTATCGGGGGACAGGGCTTCCGGGGAGCTGTTTTTT. Translating gives CASSLSGDRASGELFF.

The chain links TRBV11-2 to TRBJ2-1; TRBD1 might be the D (5 bases). This CDR3 spans 13 amino acids. V gave up 5 bases and J gave up 9 bases, with 14 bases separating them. The germline V gene has CDR1 SGHAT and CDR2 FQNNGV. The DNA for the CDR3 is TGTGCCAGCAGCCCGCAGGGTATGGGTGAGCAGTTCTTC. This sequence encodes CASSPQGMGEQFF.

This clone was detected many times. J is TRBJ1-1 and V is TRBV19; a possible D gene is TRBD1 (6 bases). CDR3 size: 13 residues. Germline values: CDR1 LNHDA, CDR2 SQIVND (reference sequence). Trimming cost V 5 bases and J 9 bases, with 16 bases left between them. CDR3 in amino acids: CASSESGVIKAFF. For the CDR3, the DNA is TGTGCCAGTAGTGAGTCAGGGGTGATTAAAGCTTTCTTT.

The chain is built from TRBV14 and TRBJ2-1; TRBD2 aligns across 10 bases. The germline CDR1 and CDR2 sequences are SGHDN and FVKESK. Unmatched junction bases numbered 12, after V lost 0 bases and J lost 10 bases. This CDR3 region has 17 residues. In nucleotides, the CDR3 is TGTGCCAGCAGCCAAGAAAGACCGGGACTAGCGTCGGGGGAGCAGTTCTTC. Translation: CASSQERPGLASGEQFF.

The gene calls are TRBV18 and TRBJ2-5; no clear D. V lost 3 bases to trimming and J lost 4 bases, with 12 bases between them. Germline lookup yields CDR1 KGHSH and CDR2 LQKENI. The CDR3 has 14 residues. CDR3 bases: TGTGCCAGCTCACCCGGGTCCGGTACAGAGACCCAGTACTTC. Amino acid sequence: CASSPGSGTETQYF.

This sequence joins TRBV19 and TRBJ2-3; 8 bases map to TRBD2. In germline, CDR1 is LNHDA, CDR2 SQIVND (reference sequence). The V gene end was trimmed by 3 bases and the J gene end by 3 bases; junction bases not matched to a gene: 8. This CDR3 is 16 amino acids long. The chain's CDR3 is CASSIRWSGRTDTQYF. CDR3 bases: TGTGCCAGTAGTATTAGGTGGAGCGGGAGAACAGATACGCAGTATTTT.

The chain joins TRBV19 to TRBJ2-7; possibly TRBD2 for D (5 bases). V lost 4 bases to trimming and J lost 6 bases, with 16 bases between them. This CDR3 spans 14 amino acids. Germline V gene lookup returns CDR1 LNHDA and CDR2 SQIVND (reference sequence). CDR3 nucleotides: TGTGCCAGTAGTACCACGGGGTCGGTTGGCGAGCAGTACTTC. This codes for CASSTTGSVGEQYF.

V gene TRBV7-3 combines with J gene TRBJ2-1; 10 bases line up with TRBD2. The germline V gene has CDR1 SGHTA and CDR2 FQGTGA. The CDR3 has 15 amino acids. Germline trimming cut 2 bases from V and 8 bases from J; bases unmatched to any gene: 6. CDR3 DNA: TGTGCCAGCAGCTTACTTCTAGCGGGAGTAGATGAGCAGTTCTTC. Translating gives CASSLLLAGVDEQFF.

This clone was found a few times. V and J are TRBV10-2 and TRBJ2-7, with 12 bases matching TRBD2. V trimming: 6 bases; J trimming: 3 bases; junction bases outside the gene matches: 3. The V gene's germline CDR1 is WSHSY and CDR2 SAAADI. CDR3 length equals 14 residues. The CDR3 spells CASSGLAGHYEQYF. As DNA, the CDR3 is TGCGCCAGCAGCGGACTAGCGGGACACTACGAGCAGTACTTC.

V gene TRBV7-9 combines with J gene TRBJ2-1, with 12 bases matching TRBD2. V shed 5 bases, J shed 9 bases, and the junction held 8 bases outside the gene matches. Germline CDR1 and CDR2: SEHNR and FQNEAQ (reference sequence). This CDR3 is 15 amino acids long. The CDR3 spells CASSPTSGSVAEQFF. CDR3 sequence (DNA): TGTGCCAGCAGCCCGACTAGCGGGAGTGTAGCTGAGCAGTTCTTC.